This T cell receptor (beta chain) was sequenced for a study of blood T cells in healthy people across ages. A J-beta primer mix and a sample-barcoded 5' primer were used in a second PCR of about 7 to 12 cycles. TCRdb re-analysed the 5' RACE reads in MiXCR, keeping a single row per CDR3 protein. Of approximately 1.5 million distinct CDR3 sequences in the sample, about 35% were seen once. The CDR3 loop spans 14 amino acids. V shed 7 bases and J shed 0 bases, with 11 bases lying between them. Looked up from germline, CDR1 is SNHLY and CDR2 is FYNNEI. This chain connects TRBV2 to TRBJ2-3; a weak D match, TRBD2 (6 bases). The TCR sequence derives from a woman under 40 in good health. Sequenced: blood. CDR3 residues: CASKTSSSTDTQYF. CDR3 bases: TGTGCCAGCAAAACTAGCTCTAGCACAGATACGCAGTATTTT. The full variable domain, rest sourced from reference TRBV2 and TRBJ2-3, is EPEVTQTPSHQVTQMGQEVILRCVPISNHLYFYWYRQILGQKVEFLVSFYNNEISEKSEIFDDQFSVERPDGSNFTLKIRSTKLEDSAMYFCASKTSSSTDTQYFGPGTRLTVL.